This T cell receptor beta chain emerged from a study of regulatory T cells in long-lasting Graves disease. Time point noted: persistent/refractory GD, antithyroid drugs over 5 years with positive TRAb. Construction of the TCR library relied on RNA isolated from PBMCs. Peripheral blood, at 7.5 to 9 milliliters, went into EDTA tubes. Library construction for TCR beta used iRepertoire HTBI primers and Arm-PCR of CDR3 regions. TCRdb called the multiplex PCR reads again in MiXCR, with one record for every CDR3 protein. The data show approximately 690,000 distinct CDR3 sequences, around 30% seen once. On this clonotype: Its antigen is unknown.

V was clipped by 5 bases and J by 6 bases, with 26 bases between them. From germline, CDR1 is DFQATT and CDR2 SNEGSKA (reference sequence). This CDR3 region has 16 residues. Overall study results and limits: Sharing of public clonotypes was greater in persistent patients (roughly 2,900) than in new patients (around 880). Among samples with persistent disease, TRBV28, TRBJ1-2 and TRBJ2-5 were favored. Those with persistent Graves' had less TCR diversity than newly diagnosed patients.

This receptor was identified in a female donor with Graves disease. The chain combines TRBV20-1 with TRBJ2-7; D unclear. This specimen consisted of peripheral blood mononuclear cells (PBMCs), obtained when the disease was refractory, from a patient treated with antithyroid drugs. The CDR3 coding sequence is TGCAGTGCTCCCCCTGCAGTCCGCATAGGCCCTAGCGAGCAGTACTTC. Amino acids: CSAPPAVRIGPSEQYF.